This T cell receptor (beta chain) was profiled in a study of T cell changes during pregnancy in multiple sclerosis. Repertoires were generated with immunoSEQ multiplex PCR, while TCRdb's copy carries only in-frame clones and drops some. In the table there are approximately 65,000 clones, more than 75% of which are singletons. The receptor's source is a female donor in good health, enrolled as a control in a pregnancy study. Sequenced material: peripheral blood, taken in the third trimester of pregnancy.

CDR3 coding DNA: TGTGCCAGCAAGGGAGGCAGTACCTACGAGCAGTACTTC. Encoded protein: CASKGGSTYEQYF. The rearrangement uses TRBV6-1 and TRBJ2-7; D may be TRBD2 (6 bases). The V end was cut by 7 bases, the J end by 2 bases, with 12 bases between. Germline CDR1 and CDR2: MNHNS and SASEGT. CDR3 size: 13 residues.